This T cell receptor beta chain was documented in a study of response to subunit inactivated influenza vaccine. General study results and limits: Authors suggested each seasonal flu vaccination may recruit only limited numbers of new T cells.

TCRdb independently ran MiXCR on the RT-PCR reads; one entry per CDR3 protein. The sample records 550,000 to 600,000 distinct CDR3 sequences, over 9.5% being singletons. This clonotype has a handful of counts. Its target is not known. J gave up 1 base and V 5 bases, and 6 bases lay outside the gene matches. The CDR3 sequence is 15 residues long. Germline V gives CDR1 SGHRS, CDR2 YFSETQ. The chain joins TRBV5-1 to TRBJ2-3; 8 nucleotides match TRBD1. This TCR was sampled from a man in his forties or fifties who received an inactivated influenza vaccine. The sample was PBMCs from blood, taken on the day of vaccination. The CDR3 sequence: CASRSPDRGTDTQYF. CDR3 bases: TGCGCCAGCAGATCACCGGACAGGGGCACAGATACGCAGTATTTT.